This T cell receptor (beta chain) was documented in a study of blood T cell repertoires in COVID-19. About the research overall: Material from acute and convalescent COVID-19 was sourced from the United States, Italy and Spain. T cells, B-cell-depleted T cells, or PBMCs provided the cDNA or gDNA that served as material.

Per the original data handling: Researchers report that nucleated cell counts were estimated from reference gene primer amplification. Generated by immunoSEQ multiplex PCR, the TCRdb table keeps only in-frame clones and is missing some. V and J calls and clone size follow that table, whereas D and trimming were derived from the DNA. The sample contains about 250,000 clones, about 83% of which appear only once. CDR3 length: 15 amino acids. The J segment lost 5 bases and the V segment lost 6 bases, leaving 7 bases of the junction unmatched. Germline V gene data show CDR1 as MNHNY and CDR2 as SVGAGI (reference sequence). This clone was seen once.

Sequenced material: peripheral blood. The rearrangement uses TRBV6-6 and TRBJ2-1; 10 nucleotides line up with TRBD2. This clonotype originated in an elderly man with acute or convalescent COVID-19. The CDR3 bases are TGTGCCAGCAGCCTAAGCGGGAGGGCCGACAATGAGCAGTTCTTC. As protein: CASSLSGRADNEQFF.